This section outlines one T cell receptor (beta chain) sequence together with its context. Its antigen is currently unknown. This sample was taken from a study of metastatic and nonmetastatic thyroid tumors. Study findings and constraints: Patients with malignant thyroid tumors reportedly had significantly higher TCR beta diversity than those with benign nodules, in blood and tumor.

No treatment of any kind had been given to any patient before thyroid surgery. CDR1 is SGHAT and CDR2 is FQNNGV in the germline V gene. V shed 1 base, J shed 5 bases, and the junction held 3 bases outside the gene matches. CDR3 length equals 15 residues. TCRdb reassembled clones from the PCR reads with MiXCR. The sample lists 17,000 or so clones; under 30% were seen once. This receptor was identified in a female donor with papillary thyroid cancer or a benign thyroid nodule (not recorded which). Some clones in this sample may be carry-over from other donors' samples. The sequenced sample was adjacent normal tissue. The chain employs TRBV11-2 and TRBJ2-1, with TRBD2 matching 9 bases. The CDR3 sequence is CASSLGAGGDNEQFF. As DNA, the CDR3 is TGTGCCAGCAGCTTAGGAGCGGGAGGAGACAATGAGCAGTTCTTC. The whole variable domain, remainder taken from reference TRBV11-2 and TRBJ2-1, is EAGVAQSPRYKIIEKRQSVAFWCNPISGHATLYWYQQILGQGPKLLIQFQNNGVVDDSQLPKDRFSAERLKGVDSTLKIQPAKLEDSAVYLCASSLGAGGDNEQFFGPGTRLTVL.